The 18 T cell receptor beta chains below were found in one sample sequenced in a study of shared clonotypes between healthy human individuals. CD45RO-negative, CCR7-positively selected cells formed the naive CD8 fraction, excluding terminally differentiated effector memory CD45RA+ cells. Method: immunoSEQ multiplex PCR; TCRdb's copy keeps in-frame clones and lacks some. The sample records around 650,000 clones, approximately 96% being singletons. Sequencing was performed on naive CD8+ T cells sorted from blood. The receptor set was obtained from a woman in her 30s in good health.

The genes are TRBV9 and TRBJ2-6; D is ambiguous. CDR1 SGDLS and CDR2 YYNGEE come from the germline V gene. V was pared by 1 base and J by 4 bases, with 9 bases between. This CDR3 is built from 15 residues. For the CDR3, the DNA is TGTGCCAGCAGCGTAAGTAGAGCAGGGGCCAACGTCCTGACTTTC. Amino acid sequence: CASSVSRAGANVLTF.

The CDR3 is CASSQDKANYGYTF. CDR3 sequence (DNA): TGTGCCAGCTCCCAGGACAAAGCTAACTATGGCTACACCTTC. The rearrangement uses TRBV5-4 and TRBJ1-2; a possible D gene is TRBD1 (5 bases). Between the trimmed V and J ends, which lost 7 bases and 0 bases, there was a span of 13 bases. CDR1 SGHNT and CDR2 YYREEE come from the germline V gene (reference sequence). The length of the CDR3 is 14 residues.

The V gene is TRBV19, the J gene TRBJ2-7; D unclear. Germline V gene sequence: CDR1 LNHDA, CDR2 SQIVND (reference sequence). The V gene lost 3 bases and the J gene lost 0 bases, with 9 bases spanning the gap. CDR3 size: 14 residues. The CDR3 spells CASSIVASSYEQYF. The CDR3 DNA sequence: TGTGCCAGTAGTATTGTTGCTAGCTCCTACGAGCAGTACTTC.

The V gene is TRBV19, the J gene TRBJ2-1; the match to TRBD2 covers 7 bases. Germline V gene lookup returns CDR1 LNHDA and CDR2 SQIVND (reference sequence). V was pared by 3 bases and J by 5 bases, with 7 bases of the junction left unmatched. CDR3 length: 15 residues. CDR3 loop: CASSIPGRIDNEQFF. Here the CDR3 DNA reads TGTGCCAGTAGTATCCCCGGGAGGATCGACAATGAGCAGTTCTTC.

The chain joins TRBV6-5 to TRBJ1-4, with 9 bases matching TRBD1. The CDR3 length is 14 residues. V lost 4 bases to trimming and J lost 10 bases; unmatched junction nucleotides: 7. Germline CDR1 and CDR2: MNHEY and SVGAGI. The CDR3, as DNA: TGTGCCAGCAGTTTTGGGACAGGGCATGCAAAACTGTTTTTT. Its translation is CASSFGTGHAKLFF.

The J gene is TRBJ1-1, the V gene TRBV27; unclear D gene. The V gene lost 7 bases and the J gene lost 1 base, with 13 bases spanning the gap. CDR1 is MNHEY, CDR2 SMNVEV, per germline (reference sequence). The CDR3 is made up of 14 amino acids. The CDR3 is CASNAPHGNTEAFF. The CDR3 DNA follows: TGTGCCAGCAACGCACCGCACGGGAACACTGAAGCTTTCTTT.

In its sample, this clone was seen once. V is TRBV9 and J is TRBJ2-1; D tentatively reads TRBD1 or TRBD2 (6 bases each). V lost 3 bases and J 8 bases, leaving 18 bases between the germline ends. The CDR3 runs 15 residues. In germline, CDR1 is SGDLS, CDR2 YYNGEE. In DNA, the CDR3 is TGTGCCAGCAGCGAACGACTAGTGGGGGGCGATGAGCAGTTCTTC. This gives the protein CASSERLVGGDEQFF.

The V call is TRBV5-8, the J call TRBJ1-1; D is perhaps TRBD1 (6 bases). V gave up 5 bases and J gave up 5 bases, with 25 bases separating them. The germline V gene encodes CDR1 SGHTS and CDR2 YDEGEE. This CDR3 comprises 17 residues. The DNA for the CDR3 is TGTGCCAGCAGTTATCTGGTGGGAGGGGGGTGGAAAACTGAAGCTTTCTTT. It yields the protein CASSYLVGGGWKTEAFF.

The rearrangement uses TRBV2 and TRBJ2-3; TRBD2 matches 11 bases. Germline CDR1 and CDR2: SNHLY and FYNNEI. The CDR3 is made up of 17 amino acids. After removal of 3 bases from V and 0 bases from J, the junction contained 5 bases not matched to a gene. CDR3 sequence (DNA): TGTGCCAGCAGTGAGGGACTAGCGGACTCTAGCACAGATACGCAGTATTTT. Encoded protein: CASSEGLADSSTDTQYF.

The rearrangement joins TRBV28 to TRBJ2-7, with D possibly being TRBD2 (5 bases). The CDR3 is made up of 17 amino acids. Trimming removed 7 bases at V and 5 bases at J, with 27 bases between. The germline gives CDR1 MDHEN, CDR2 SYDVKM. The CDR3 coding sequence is TGTGCCAGCAACCCCCGGGGAATCCATAATTCCATTGACGAGCAGTACTTC. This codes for CASNPRGIHNSIDEQYF.

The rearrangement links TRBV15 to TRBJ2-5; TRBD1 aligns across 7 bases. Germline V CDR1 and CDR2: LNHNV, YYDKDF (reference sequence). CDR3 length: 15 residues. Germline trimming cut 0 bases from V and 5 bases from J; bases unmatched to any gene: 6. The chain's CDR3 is CATSRDFTGDETQYF. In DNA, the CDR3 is TGTGCCACCAGCAGAGATTTTACAGGGGATGAGACCCAGTACTTC. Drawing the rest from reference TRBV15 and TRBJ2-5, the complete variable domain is DAMVIQNPRYQVTQFGKPVTLSCSQTLNHNVMYWYQQKSSQAPKLLFHYYDKDFNNEADTPDNFQSRRPNTSFCFLDIRSPGLGDTAMYLCATSRDFTGDETQYFGPGTRLLVL.

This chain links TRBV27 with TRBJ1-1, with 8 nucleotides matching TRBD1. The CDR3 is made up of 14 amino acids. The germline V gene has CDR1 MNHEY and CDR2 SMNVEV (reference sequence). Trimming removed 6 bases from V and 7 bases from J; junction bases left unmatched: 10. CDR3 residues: CASSAGTGPFEAFF. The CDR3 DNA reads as TGTGCCAGCAGCGCCGGGACAGGACCATTTGAAGCTTTCTTT.

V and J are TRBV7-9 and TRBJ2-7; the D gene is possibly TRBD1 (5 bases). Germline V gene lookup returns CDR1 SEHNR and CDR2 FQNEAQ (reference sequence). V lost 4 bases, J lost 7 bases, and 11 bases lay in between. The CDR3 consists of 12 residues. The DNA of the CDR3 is TGTGCCAGCAGCTGGGGCCATGGGGAGCAGTACTTC. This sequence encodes CASSWGHGEQYF.

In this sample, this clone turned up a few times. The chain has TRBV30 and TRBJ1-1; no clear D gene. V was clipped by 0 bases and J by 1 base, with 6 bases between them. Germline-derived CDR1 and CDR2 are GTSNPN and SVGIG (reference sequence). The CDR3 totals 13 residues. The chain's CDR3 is CAWSVRENTEAFF. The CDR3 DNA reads TGTGCCTGGAGTGTACGGGAGAACACTGAAGCTTTCTTT.

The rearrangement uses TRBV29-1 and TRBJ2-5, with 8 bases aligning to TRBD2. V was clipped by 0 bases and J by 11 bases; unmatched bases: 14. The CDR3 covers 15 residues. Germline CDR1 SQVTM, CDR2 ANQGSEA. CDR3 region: CSVEDPGSGTPQQYF. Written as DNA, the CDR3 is TGCAGCGTTGAAGATCCCGGTAGCGGGACTCCACAGCAGTACTTC. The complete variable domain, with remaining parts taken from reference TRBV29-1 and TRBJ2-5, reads SAVISQKPSRDICQRGTSLTIQCQVDSQVTMMFWYRQQPGQSLTLIATANQGSEATYESGFVIDKFPISRPNLTFSTLTVSNMSPEDSSIYLCSVEDPGSGTPQQYFGPGTRLLVL.

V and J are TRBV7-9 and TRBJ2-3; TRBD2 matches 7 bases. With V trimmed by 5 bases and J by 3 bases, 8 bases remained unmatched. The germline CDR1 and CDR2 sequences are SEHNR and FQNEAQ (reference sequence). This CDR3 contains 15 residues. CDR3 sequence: CASSDPRGITDTQYF. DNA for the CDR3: TGTGCCAGCAGCGATCCGCGGGGGATAACAGATACGCAGTATTTT.

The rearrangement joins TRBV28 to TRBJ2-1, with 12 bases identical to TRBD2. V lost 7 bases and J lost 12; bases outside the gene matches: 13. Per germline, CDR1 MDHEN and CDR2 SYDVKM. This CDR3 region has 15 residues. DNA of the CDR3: TGTGCCAGCAACCGCGGACTAGCGGGGACGAAGGCGCAGTTCTTC. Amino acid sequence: CASNRGLAGTKAQFF.

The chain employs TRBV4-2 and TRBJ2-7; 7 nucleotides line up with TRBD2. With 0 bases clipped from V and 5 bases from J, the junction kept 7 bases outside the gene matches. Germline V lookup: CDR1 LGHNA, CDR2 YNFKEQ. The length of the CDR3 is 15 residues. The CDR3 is CASSQEWRDYHEQYF. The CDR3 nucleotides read TGTGCCAGCAGCCAAGAATGGCGGGACTATCACGAGCAGTACTTC.